A selection of T cell receptor beta chains follows, all from one sample in a study of shared clonotypes between healthy human individuals. The table came from immunoSEQ multiplex PCR; TCRdb's copy has only in-frame clones and leaves some out. This sample carries approximately 2,000,000 clones, roughly 93% of them seen once, and the ten largest clones take roughly 1.7%. Source material: naive CD8+ T cells from PBMCs. Every receptor here comes from a man between 18 and 35 years old in good health. Some clones in this sample may be carry-over from other donors' samples. Each CDR3 is given with its conserved first and last residue. A D gene is named only where the DNA matches it firmly. Some rows mark clone size as missing; the rest say once, few, many or name a class of expanded clone.

>.|.|TRBV5-5|TRBJ2-3
TGTGCCAGCAGTGCAGGGACCTCTAGCACAGATACGCAGTATTTT
CASSAGTSSTDTQYF
>.|.|TRBV11-2|TRBJ2-3
TGTGCCAGCAGCAGGACGGACGGCACAGATACGCAGTATTTT
CASSRTDGTDTQYF
>.|.|TRBV29-1|TRBJ1-2
TGCAGCGTTGAAGGAGGTTCGGCTTATGGCTACACCTTC
CSVEGGSAYGYTF
>.|.|TRBV7-9|TRBJ2-5
TGTGCCAGCAGCCCCAGAACGGGGGTAGAGGAGGAGACCCAGTACTTC
CASSPRTGVEEETQYF
>.|.|TRBV27|TRBJ1-5
TGTGCCAGCAGTTTATTTAGTGGGCAGCCCCAGCATTTT
CASSLFSGQPQHF
>.|.|TRBV27|TRBJ1-5
TGTGCCAGCAGTCTTATAATGGGTCAGCCCCAGCATTTT
CASSLIMGQPQHF
>.|.|TRBV7-9|TRBJ2-1
TGTGCCAGCAGCCTAACAGGGAGTGCCTACAATGAGCAGTTCTTC
CASSLTGSAYNEQFF
>.|.|TRBV4-1|TRBJ2-1
TGCGCCAGCAGCCAAGATACGGCCGCCTACAATGAGCAGTTCTTC
CASSQDTAAYNEQFF
>.|.|TRBV15|TRBJ1-5
TGTGCCACCAGCAGAGATAGAGGAAGGAGTCAGCCCCAGCATTTT
CATSRDRGRSQPQHF
>.|.|TRBV6-6|TRBJ2-7
TGTGCCAGCCTCGACACCCATAGATCCTACGAGCAGTACTTC
CASLDTHRSYEQYF
>.|.|TRBV5-3|TRBJ2-7
TGTGCCAGAAGCTCTCCTAGCAGAAGGGGGTACGAGCAGTACTTC
CARSSPSRRGYEQYF
>.|.|TRBV19|TRBJ2-3
TGTGCCAGTAGTCTCCACGGGAGAAATACAGATACGCAGTATTTT
CASSLHGRNTDTQYF
>.|.|TRBV28|TRBJ2-7
TGTGCCAGCAGTTTGGTCATTGTGGAGGTCGGGACCTCCTACGAGCAGTACTTC
CASSLVIVEVGTSYEQYF
>.|.|TRBV4-3|TRBJ2-1
TGCGCCAGCAGCCAAGTGTGGGGGGCCAGCTCCTACAATGAGCAGTTCTTC
CASSQVWGASSYNEQFF
>.|.|TRBV15|TRBJ1-4
TGTGCCACCAGCGGGACAAGTACTAATGAAAAACTGTTTTTT
CATSGTSTNEKLFF
>.|.|TRBV4-1|TRBJ2-7
TGCGCCAGCAGCCCGGCGAGGGGCCAACAGCTCTACGAGCAGTACTTC
CASSPARGQQLYEQYF
>.|.|TRBV7-9|TRBJ2-7
TGTGCCAGCAGCCCCCCCCGGGCCTACGAGCAGTACTTC
CASSPPRAYEQYF
>TRBD1|.|TRBV9|TRBJ1-2
TGTGCCAGCAGCGAGGGACAGGGGAACATTGGCTACACCTTC
CASSEGQGNIGYTF
>.|.|TRBV28|TRBJ2-1
TGTGCCAGCAGACGGCCGCAAATCTCCTACAATGAGCAGTTCTTC
CASRRPQISYNEQFF
>TRBD2|.|TRBV28|TRBJ2-1
TGTGCCAGCAGTTCCCTATACCTAGCGGGAGGAGTGGGGAATGAGCAGTTCTTC
CASSSLYLAGGVGNEQFF
>TRBD2|.|TRBV19|TRBJ2-7
TGTGCCAGTAGCGCGACTAGCGGGAGCTCCTACGAGCAGTACTTC
CASSATSGSSYEQYF
>.|few|TRBV28|TRBJ1-5
TGTGCCAGTTCCAGGGCAGGAGATCAGCCCCAGCATTTT
CASSRAGDQPQHF
>.|once|TRBV5-1|TRBJ2-3
TGCGCCAGCAGCTCGTACCAGGGAGGCACAGATACGCAGTATTTT
CASSSYQGGTDTQYF
>TRBD1|.|TRBV7-3|TRBJ1-2
TGTGCCAGCAGCTTAACAGGGGGCTACGGCTACACCTTC
CASSLTGGYGYTF
>TRBD1|.|TRBV10-1|TRBJ2-2
TGCGCCAGAGGACAGGGTTGGACCGGGGAGCTGTTTTTT
CARGQGWTGELFF
>.|.|TRBV7-3|TRBJ2-1
TGTGCCAGCAGTCCCACGGGGTTTGGCAATGAGCAGTTCTTC
CASSPTGFGNEQFF
>TRBD2|.|TRBV28|TRBJ2-7
TGTGCCACCTCATTGCGGGGGACCTACGAGCAGTACTTC
CATSLRGTYEQYF
>TRBD1|.|TRBV30|TRBJ1-1
TGTGCCTGGAGACAAACATCCGGGACAGGGGAAGGGAGGTGGATGAACACTGAAGCTTTCTTT
CAWRQTSGTGEGRWMNTEAFF
>.|.|TRBV5-1|TRBJ1-1
TGCGCCAGCAGCTTAGAAGGGAACACTGAAGCTTTCTTT
CASSLEGNTEAFF
>TRBD1|.|TRBV9|TRBJ2-3
TGTGCCAGCAGCCCCGGGACAGGGAACACAGATACGCAGTATTTT
CASSPGTGNTDTQYF
>.|.|TRBV18|TRBJ2-1
TGTGCCAGCTCACCAGGGCAAGAGCAGTTCTTC
CASSPGQEQFF
>.|.|TRBV10-3|TRBJ2-1
TGTGCCGCCAGTGGGAAAGTTGGGGGAAGGGGAAACAATGAGCAGTTCTTC
CAASGKVGGRGNNEQFF
>TRBD1|.|TRBV19|TRBJ2-2
TGTGCCAGTAGTATCGACAGGGACACCGGGGAGCTGTTTTTT
CASSIDRDTGELFF
>.|once|TRBV28|TRBJ1-2
TGTGCCAGCAGTTTAAAAGTGGGGGCAGCGACACCGACTAACTATGGCTACACCTTC
CASSLKVGAATPTNYGYTF
>.|.|TRBV14|TRBJ2-1
TGTGCCAGCAGCCAACGTTTGGGGGGCTCCTACAATGAGCAGTTCTTC
CASSQRLGGSYNEQFF
>TRBD1|.|TRBV5-1|TRBJ2-7
TGCGCCAGCAGCCCAGCCGTGACGGGCAGGGGGCCCAACGAGCAGTACTTC
CASSPAVTGRGPNEQYF
>.|.|TRBV29-1|TRBJ2-1
TGCAGCGTTGAAGTAGGACTGCGGGTGTACAATGAGCAGTTCTTC
CSVEVGLRVYNEQFF
>.|once|TRBV5-1|TRBJ2-7
TGCGCCAGCAGCTACGGCAGTATCTACGAGCAGTACTTC
CASSYGSIYEQYF
>.|.|TRBV6-5|TRBJ2-3
TGTGCCAGCAGTTACTCACGTGTAGATACGCAGTATTTT
CASSYSRVDTQYF
>TRBD2|.|TRBV29-1|TRBJ2-1
TGCAGCGTTGCGGGCGGGAGCCCCTTCAATGAGCAGTTCTTC
CSVAGGSPFNEQFF
>.|.|TRBV7-2|TRBJ1-1
TGTGCCAGCAGCTTAGATCTTCAGAAGAACACTGAAGCTTTCTTT
CASSLDLQKNTEAFF
>TRBD2|.|TRBV7-9|TRBJ2-3
TGTGCCAGCAGCCCACCTGTGGGAGGGCCGGATACGCAGTATTTT
CASSPPVGGPDTQYF
>.|.|TRBV7-9|TRBJ2-5
TGTGCCAGCAGCTTAATCGATGTTAGGGGGCAAGAGACCCAGTACTTC
CASSLIDVRGQETQYF
>.|.|TRBV6-5|TRBJ2-7
TGTGCCAGCAGTTATAGGAGGAGCGCCTACTCCTACGAGCAGTACTTC
CASSYRRSAYSYEQYF
>.|.|TRBV5-6|TRBJ2-1
TGTGCCAGCAGCTTGAGTCGACTGGACTACAATGAGCAGTTCTTC
CASSLSRLDYNEQFF
>.|once|TRBV5-1|TRBJ2-1
TGCGCCAGCAGCTCAATTCTTCACGACAATGAGCAGTTCTTC
CASSSILHDNEQFF
>TRBD1|.|TRBV6-6|TRBJ2-7
TGTGCCAGCAGTTACGACAGGGGGTTCCGGGACTACCAGTACTTC
CASSYDRGFRDYQYF
>TRBD1|.|TRBV29-1|TRBJ2-7
TGCAGCGCCACAGGGGGCTGGTACGAGCAGTACTTC
CSATGGWYEQYF
>TRBD2|.|TRBV28|TRBJ2-1
TGTGCCAGCAGTTTGGGGCGGGAGAACAATGAGCAGTTCTTC
CASSLGRENNEQFF
>.|.|TRBV7-9|TRBJ1-1
TGTGCCAGCAGCCCCCCCACCCCCAGGGGTCGTATTGAAGCTTTCTTT
CASSPPTPRGRIEAFF
>TRBD2|.|TRBV13|TRBJ2-3
TGTGCCAGCAGCTCGAGGACTAGCGGGAGGAGGGGGGTACCAGATACGCAGTATTTT
CASSSRTSGRRGVPDTQYF
>.|once|TRBV28|TRBJ2-7
TGTGCCAGCAGTCCGCACAGGGAAGCCTCCTACGAGCAGTACTTC
CASSPHREASYEQYF
>.|.|TRBV15|TRBJ2-7
TGTGCCACCAGCGGACACGAGGCGGAGCGGCCCTACGAGCAGTACTTC
CATSGHEAERPYEQYF
>.|.|TRBV7-9|TRBJ2-4
TGTGCCAGCAGCTTTGGGAATGACATTCAGTACTTC
CASSFGNDIQYF
>TRBD2|.|TRBV6-6|TRBJ2-7
TGTGCCAGCAGCTCCGAGCTAGCGGGAGGATACGAGCAGTACTTC
CASSSELAGGYEQYF
>.|once|TRBV30|TRBJ2-7
TGTGCCTGGAGTGTACGTGGGGAGATCTACGAGCAGTACTTC
CAWSVRGEIYEQYF
>TRBD1|.|TRBV4-3|TRBJ2-7
TGCGCCAGCAGCCAAGATAGCAGGGGGTACGAGCAGTACTTC
CASSQDSRGYEQYF
>.|few|TRBV11-2|TRBJ1-4
TGTGCCAGCAGCCAGGAAGGACGGGCAACTAATGAAAAACTGTTTTTT
CASSQEGRATNEKLFF
>.|.|TRBV5-5|TRBJ2-6
TGTGCCAGCAGCTTGGACGGGGCTGGGGCCAACGTCCTGACTTTC
CASSLDGAGANVLTF
>.|.|TRBV27|TRBJ2-3
TGTGCCAGCAGTCACCGGACGGGCAGCACAGATACGCAGTATTTT
CASSHRTGSTDTQYF